A selection of T cell receptor beta chains follows, all from one sample in a study of T cells after yellow fever vaccination. TCRdb re-called the 5' RACE reads through MiXCR, storing one row per CDR3 protein. Among roughly 340,000 distinct CDR3 sequences, under 5% were seen once, and the ten largest hold 24%. The sample was PBMCs, taken 5 days after the yellow fever booster vaccination. All receptors derive from a man between 18 and 35 years old who received the YFV17D yellow fever vaccine. Both conserved end residues are part of each CDR3. The order of the fields is V gene, J gene, clone size, D gene, CDR3 protein, CDR3 DNA. D genes are given only for firm matches. Expanded clones get a size class; other rows say once, few or many, or leave the size out.

V gene: TRBV20-1
J gene: TRBJ2-5
clone size: .
D gene: TRBD2
CDR3 protein: CSASRLAGDQETQYF
CDR3 DNA: TGCAGTGCTAGTCGGCTAGCGGGGGACCAAGAGACCCAGTACTTC

V gene: TRBV12-3/TRBV12-4
J gene: TRBJ1-5
clone size: few
D gene: .
CDR3 protein: CASSLSVYQPQHF
CDR3 DNA: TGTGCCAGCAGTTTGTCAGTTTATCAGCCCCAGCATTTT

V gene: TRBV6-5
J gene: TRBJ2-2
clone size: few
D gene: TRBD1
CDR3 protein: CASRARGQNTGELFF
CDR3 DNA: TGTGCCAGCAGAGCGAGGGGGCAGAACACCGGGGAGCTGTTTTTT

V gene: TRBV5-4
J gene: TRBJ1-1
clone size: few
D gene: .
CDR3 protein: CASSLPIQGRTEAFF
CDR3 DNA: TGTGCCAGCAGCTTGCCGATACAGGGCCGCACTGAAGCTTTCTTT

V gene: TRBV12-3/TRBV12-4
J gene: TRBJ2-4
clone size: .
D gene: .
CDR3 protein: CASSLARGLLAKNIQYF
CDR3 DNA: TGTGCCAGCAGTTTAGCTAGGGGACTCTTAGCCAAAAACATTCAGTACTTC

V gene: TRBV19
J gene: TRBJ2-3
clone size: few
D gene: TRBD2
CDR3 protein: CASSMGAGGPSDTQYF
CDR3 DNA: TGTGCCAGTAGTATGGGAGCGGGGGGCCCATCAGATACGCAGTATTTT

V gene: TRBV6-2/TRBV6-3
J gene: TRBJ2-3
clone size: few
D gene: .
CDR3 protein: CAAAFTDTQYF
CDR3 DNA: TGTGCTGCAGCGTTCACAGATACGCAGTATTTT

V gene: TRBV11-2
J gene: TRBJ2-3
clone size: many
D gene: .
CDR3 protein: CASSLRQYTDTQYF
CDR3 DNA: TGTGCCAGCAGCTTGCGCCAGTACACAGATACGCAGTATTTT

V gene: TRBV21-1
J gene: TRBJ2-2
clone size: .
D gene: .
CDR3 protein: CASSNIGRADPTGELFF
CDR3 DNA: TGTGCCAGCAGCAACATCGGCAGGGCAGACCCCACCGGGGAGCTGTTTTTT

V gene: TRBV4-3
J gene: TRBJ1-3
clone size: few
D gene: .
CDR3 protein: CASSRATWGNTIYF
CDR3 DNA: TGCGCCAGCAGCCGGGCGACCTGGGGAAACACCATATATTTT

V gene: TRBV20-1
J gene: TRBJ1-1
clone size: .
D gene: TRBD1
CDR3 protein: CSAFEAAGGNTEAFF
CDR3 DNA: TGCAGTGCTTTTGAGGCGGCAGGGGGGAACACTGAAGCTTTCTTT

V gene: TRBV5-5
J gene: TRBJ1-2
clone size: many
D gene: TRBD1
CDR3 protein: CASSRGQSYGYTF
CDR3 DNA: TGTGCCAGCAGCCGGGGACAGAGCTATGGCTACACCTTC

V gene: TRBV5-4
J gene: TRBJ2-5
clone size: few
D gene: TRBD1
CDR3 protein: CASSSLQGGQETQYF
CDR3 DNA: TGTGCCAGCAGCTCCTTACAGGGGGGACAAGAGACCCAGTACTTC

V gene: TRBV11-2
J gene: TRBJ2-2
clone size: few
D gene: TRBD1
CDR3 protein: CASSLAGQGNDGELFF
CDR3 DNA: TGTGCCAGCAGCTTGGCTGGACAGGGTAATGACGGGGAGCTGTTTTTT